These 18 T cell receptor beta chains were sequenced from one sample in a study of blood T cell repertoires in COVID-19. The data were produced by immunoSEQ multiplex PCR, yet TCRdb's version contains in-frame clones alone and is incomplete. The table lists about 75,000 clones, roughly 70% of them singletons, with just over 2.5% in the top ten. The sample comprised peripheral blood. The source is a human donor with acute or convalescent COVID-19. The donor label of this sample is uncertain.

V is TRBV20-1 and J is TRBJ2-7; D gene unclear. The CDR3 is 12 residues long. The germline gives CDR1 DFQATT, CDR2 SNEGSKA (reference sequence). Trimming left V 3 bases short and J 2 bases short, with 8 bases between. The CDR3 DNA reads TGCAGTGCTAGTGGGCAGGCCTACGAGCAGTACTTC. As protein: CSASGQAYEQYF.

The V and J genes are TRBV6-6 and TRBJ2-3; possible D gene TRBD1, 5 bases. The CDR3 has 15 residues. The V end lost 6 bases, the J end lost 1 base, and 14 bases lay between the germline ends. Germline-derived CDR1 and CDR2 are MNHNY and SVGAGI (reference sequence). CDR3 residues: CASSPLGHRTDTQYF. The CDR3, as DNA: TGTGCCAGCAGCCCATTGGGGCACCGCACAGATACGCAGTATTTT.

The chain combines TRBV7-2 with TRBJ2-7; D remains unclear. V was cut by 0 bases and J by 1 base, with 10 bases left in between. This CDR3 contains 15 residues. Germline V gene sequence: CDR1 SGHTA, CDR2 FQGNSA. CDR3 sequence: CASSLAVAVSYEQYF. DNA for the CDR3: TGTGCCAGCAGCTTAGCTGTAGCCGTTTCCTACGAGCAGTACTTC.

In regard to this clone: The same CDR3 arises from other DNA sequences in this sample as well. The V gene is TRBV27, the J gene TRBJ1-6, with 8 bases matching TRBD1. Germline CDR1 reads MNHEY; CDR2 reads SMNVEV (reference sequence). This CDR3 has 16 amino acids. V was pared by 2 bases and J by 6 bases, with 6 bases of the junction left unmatched. The CDR3 region has the DNA TGTGCCAGCAGTTTAAGGCCGGGACAGGTTAATTCACCCCTCCACTTT. This sequence encodes CASSLRPGQVNSPLHF.

This clone appeared a few times. This sample includes further DNA sequences coding for the same CDR3. In DNA, the CDR3 is TGTGCCAGCAGCTTACGGGGGAATCAGCCCCAGCATTTT. Protein: CASSLRGNQPQHF. The chain links TRBV7-2 to TRBJ1-5, with D possibly being TRBD1 (5 bases). The CDR3 runs to 13 residues. Germline CDR1 SGHTA, CDR2 FQGNSA. V lost 2 bases to trimming and J lost 4 bases, with 6 bases between them.

The CDR3 DNA follows: TGTGCTAGTCGGGGAGCGGGAGGAGTAGGGGAGACCCAGTACTTC. Translated: CASRGAGGVGETQYF. This chain uses TRBV12-5 with TRBJ2-5; 9 bases line up with TRBD2. This CDR3 has 15 amino acids. Germline CDR1 and CDR2: LGHNT and FRNRAP. The V and J ends lost 8 bases and 5 bases, in that order; junction bases with no gene match: 12.

This clone was seen only a few times. The V call is TRBV15, the J call TRBJ2-7, with 10 bases that match TRBD1. Losses at the gene ends were 2 bases for V and 4 bases for J; bases not matched to a gene: 8. Germline V gene data show CDR1 as LNHNV and CDR2 as YYDKDF (reference sequence). This CDR3 contains 16 residues. In nucleotides, the CDR3 is TGTGCCACCAGCAGAAAGCCGGGACAGGGGACTTACGAGCAGTACTTC. Its translation is CATSRKPGQGTYEQYF.

This sequence joins TRBV19 and TRBJ2-5; 7 bases line up with TRBD1. This CDR3 has 13 residues. The ends lost 4 bases at V and 3 bases at J; junction bases unmatched: 2. The germline CDR1 and CDR2 sequences are LNHDA and SQIVND (reference sequence). The CDR3 DNA reads TGTGCCAGTAGTAATGGACAGGAAGAGACCCAGTACTTC. The encoded protein is CASSNGQEETQYF.

This clone was seen a handful of times. The chain is built from TRBV5-4 and TRBJ1-2; D is ambiguous. The CDR3 sequence is 13 residues long. The germline V gene encodes CDR1 SGHNT and CDR2 YYREEE (reference sequence). V was trimmed by 4 bases and J by 4 bases, leaving 11 bases between them. The CDR3 reads CASSLPRVYGYTF. In DNA form, the CDR3 reads TGTGCCAGCAGCCTGCCAAGAGTCTATGGCTACACCTTC.

The V call is TRBV7-9, the J call TRBJ1-1; D remains unclear. The V gene's germline CDR1 is SEHNR and CDR2 FQNEAQ (reference sequence). This CDR3 comprises 12 residues. The V and J ends lost 0 bases and 6 bases respectively, with 5 bases between them. This chain's CDR3 is CASSLAQSEAFF. DNA for the CDR3: TGTGCCAGCAGCTTAGCGCAGTCTGAAGCTTTCTTT.

V gene TRBV2 combines with J gene TRBJ2-1; 14 bases line up with TRBD2. The CDR3 sequence is 14 residues long. V shed 6 bases and J 8 bases; nucleotides not matched to a gene: 3. Germline values: CDR1 SNHLY, CDR2 FYNNEI. As DNA, the CDR3 is TGTGCCAGCAGACCGGGACTAGCGGGAGATGAGCAGTTCTTC. It encodes CASRPGLAGDEQFF.

This chain links TRBV5-4 with TRBJ2-3, with 8 bases identical to TRBD1. Germline-derived CDR1 and CDR2 are SGHNT and YYREEE (reference sequence). This CDR3 contains 15 residues. V lost 0 bases and J lost 4; bases outside the gene matches: 4. CDR3 protein: CASSLAGQAPDTQYF. CDR3 sequence (DNA): TGTGCCAGCAGCTTGGCGGGACAGGCACCAGATACGCAGTATTTT.

Written as DNA, the CDR3 is TGTGCCAGCAGCCCCCGGACTAGCGGGACGAATGAGCAGTTCTTC. Translation: CASSPRTSGTNEQFF. The gene calls are TRBV11-2 and TRBJ2-1; 12 bases line up with TRBD2. The V and J ends lost 5 bases and 7 bases, in that order; junction bases with no gene match: 6. The CDR3 has 15 amino acids. The V gene's germline CDR1 is SGHAT and CDR2 FQNNGV.

The J gene is TRBJ2-5, the V gene TRBV24-1; possibly TRBD1 for D (6 bases). The CDR3 has 14 residues. V lost 4 bases to trimming and J lost 6 bases, with 14 bases between them. Germline V CDR1 and CDR2: KGHDR, SFDVKD. In DNA, the CDR3 is TGTGCCACCAGTGACCGCGACAGGAGACAGACCCAGTACTTC. Its translation: CATSDRDRRQTQYF.

This clone has just a few counts. This chain links TRBV4-1 with TRBJ2-1; 7 nucleotides align to TRBD1. From germline, CDR1 is MGHRA and CDR2 YSYEKL. Trimming at V came to 0 bases and at J to 8 bases, leaving 10 bases not matched to a gene. The CDR3 is 16 amino acids. This CDR3 is CASSQDRAGGDDEQFF. The CDR3 nucleotides are TGCGCCAGCAGCCAAGATCGGGCAGGGGGTGACGATGAGCAGTTCTTC.

The DNA of the CDR3 is TGCGCCAGCAGCCGCGACAGGGACGCCTACAATGAGCAGTTCTTC. It encodes CASSRDRDAYNEQFF. The gene calls are TRBV4-1 and TRBJ2-1; TRBD1 matches at 7 bases. V was clipped by 4 bases and J by 2 bases; unmatched bases: 5. The CDR3 spans 15 residues. The germline V gene has CDR1 MGHRA and CDR2 YSYEKL.

This clone was picked up one time. The chain recombines TRBV29-1 with TRBJ1-2; D not resolved. V lost 2 bases and J 6 bases, leaving 13 bases between the germline ends. The V gene's germline CDR1 is SQVTM and CDR2 ANQGSEA. The CDR3 is 13 amino acids. CDR3 in amino acids: CSVEPADLDGYTF. In DNA, the CDR3 is TGCAGCGTTGAACCCGCTGACTTGGATGGCTACACCTTC. Using reference TRBV29-1 and TRBJ1-2 for the parts outside the CDR3, the full variable domain is SAVISQKPSRDICQRGTSLTIQCQVDSQVTMMFWYRQQPGQSLTLIATANQGSEATYESGFVIDKFPISRPNLTFSTLTVSNMSPEDSSIYLCSVEPADLDGYTFGSGTRLTVV.

The chain carries TRBV18 and TRBJ1-5, with 12 positions matching TRBD1. After removal of 6 bases from V and 1 base from J, the junction contained 7 bases not matched to a gene. The CDR3 has 17 amino acids. Germline CDR1 reads KGHSH; CDR2 reads LQKENI. As DNA, the CDR3 is TGTGCCAGCTCCGGGACAGGGGGCCTTGGGAGCAATCAGCCCCAGCATTTT. Translating it yields CASSGTGGLGSNQPQHF. Filled out from reference TRBV18 and TRBJ1-5, the complete variable domain reads NAGVMQNPRHLVRRRGQEARLRCSPMKGHSHVYWYRQLPEEGLKFMVYLQKENIIDESGMPKERFSAEFPKEGPSILRIQQVVRGDSAAYFCASSGTGGLGSNQPQHFGDGTRLSIL.